The 6 T cell receptor beta chains listed next were all sequenced from one sample in a study of blood T cell repertoires in COVID-19. Sequencing used immunoSEQ multiplex PCR; TCRdb keeps in-frame clones, though not all of them. Among 90,000 to 110,000 clones listed, about nine tenths were seen once. Sequenced: peripheral blood. The receptors originated from a human donor in a cohort sampled during active COVID-19.

The table lists this clone with a count of one. The CDR3 sequence: CASSHGQGSLLSYTF. For the CDR3, the DNA is TGTGCCAGCTCTCACGGACAGGGCAGCCTTTTAAGCTACACCTTC. The rearrangement joins TRBV18 to TRBJ1-2; 8 bases align to TRBD1. Germline CDR1 is KGHSH and CDR2 is LQKENI. The CDR3 loop spans 15 amino acids. V dropped 6 bases and J dropped 9; count of bases not matched to a gene: 15.

The chain recombines TRBV28 with TRBJ2-2; 9 bases map to TRBD1. In germline, CDR1 is MDHEN, CDR2 SYDVKM. Germline trimming cut 4 bases from V and 6 bases from J; bases unmatched to any gene: 6. The CDR3 extends over 15 amino acids. The DNA for the CDR3 is TGTGCCAGCAGTTCCGGGACAGGGAGGGCCGGGGAGCTGTTTTTT. This codes for CASSSGTGRAGELFF.

This chain connects TRBV5-4 to TRBJ1-2; 11 bases align to TRBD1. The germline V gene encodes CDR1 SGHNT and CDR2 YYREEE (reference sequence). CDR3 length: 15 residues. With V trimmed by 0 bases and J by 6 bases, 4 bases remained unmatched. CDR3 bases: TGTGCCAGCAGCTTGGAGTGGACAGGGGGCGATGGCTACACCTTC. It codes for CASSLEWTGGDGYTF.

The rearrangement links TRBV28 to TRBJ1-2; no clear D. Germline-derived CDR1 and CDR2 are MDHEN and SYDVKM. The CDR3 has 14 amino acids. The ends were cut back, 6 bases at V and 0 bases at J, with 11 bases in the middle. CDR3 sequence reads: CASRERVANYGYTF. The CDR3 region has the DNA TGTGCCAGCAGGGAGCGAGTTGCTAACTATGGCTACACCTTC.

The V gene is TRBV4-2, the J gene TRBJ1-1; D might be TRBD1 (5 bases). CDR3 length: 16 residues. Trimming pared 0 bases from V and 3 bases from J, leaving 14 bases between. Germline V lookup: CDR1 LGHNA, CDR2 YNFKEQ. The chain's CDR3 is CASSQDGGGVYTEAFF. The CDR3 bases are TGTGCCAGCAGCCAAGATGGGGGGGGTGTTTACACTGAAGCTTTCTTT.

This chain joins TRBV18 and TRBJ2-7; possibly TRBD1 for D (6 bases). Germline CDR1 KGHSH, CDR2 LQKENI. V was pared by 2 bases and J by 2 bases, with 19 bases between. This CDR3 has 17 residues. This CDR3 is CASSPESVLRGTYEQYF. CDR3 nucleotide sequence: TGTGCCAGCTCACCAGAATCGGTACTGAGGGGGACCTACGAGCAGTACTTC. The variable domain in full, completed from reference TRBV18 and TRBJ2-7, reads NAGVMQNPRHLVRRRGQEARLRCSPMKGHSHVYWYRQLPEEGLKFMVYLQKENIIDESGMPKERFSAEFPKEGPSILRIQQVVRGDSAAYFCASSPESVLRGTYEQYFGPGTRLTVT.